The rows below give T cell receptor beta chains drawn from one sample of a study of T-cell memory formation after mild COVID-19. One entry per CDR3 protein results from TCRdb running MiXCR on the 5' RACE reads. The table records just over 150,000 distinct CDR3 sequences, about 28% of them present only once. Sequenced: PBMCs or a T cell subset sorted from them (not recorded which). These receptors were collected from an adult woman who had mild COVID-19 (a few samples of this study predate the infection). Cell type and time point are not known. The CDR3 runs from the conserved cysteine through the conserved F or W. The order of the fields is clone size, J gene, V gene, D gene, CDR3 protein, CDR3 DNA. D genes are given only for firm matches. Clone size is stated in some rows and not others, as once, few, many or a class when expanded.

>.|TRBJ2-7|TRBV12-3/TRBV12-4|.
CASSLGWSAYEQYF
TGTGCCAGCAGCCTAGGGTGGTCCGCATACGAGCAGTACTTC
>few|TRBJ2-1|TRBV6-5|.
CASSYSISRNYNEQFF
TGTGCCAGCAGTTACTCGATATCTCGGAATTACAATGAGCAGTTCTTC
>few|TRBJ1-5|TRBV4-1|.
CASSQAGLDQPQHF
TGCGCCAGCAGCCAAGCAGGACTAGATCAGCCCCAGCATTTT
>.|TRBJ2-3|TRBV7-9|TRBD2
CASSLMSGSEQYF
TGTGCCAGCAGCTTGATGAGCGGGAGTGAGCAGTATTTT
>.|TRBJ2-7|TRBV5-1|TRBD1
CASSLGGTGGYEQYF
TGCGCCAGCAGCTTGGGCGGGACAGGGGGCTACGAGCAGTACTTC
>few|TRBJ2-7|TRBV7-9|.
CASSLANGRRNEQYF
TGTGCCAGCAGCTTAGCGAATGGAAGGAGGAACGAGCAGTACTTC
>.|TRBJ2-1|TRBV7-3|TRBD2
CASSLPGGDEQFF
TGTGCCAGCAGCTTACCCGGGGGGGATGAGCAGTTCTTC
>.|TRBJ1-2|TRBV19|.
CASSRDTEANYGYTF
TGTGCCAGTAGTAGGGACACGGAAGCTAACTATGGCTACACCTTC
>.|TRBJ2-2|TRBV27|TRBD2
CASSSSGRDTGELFF
TGTGCCAGCAGTTCTAGCGGCAGGGACACCGGGGAGCTGTTTTTT
>.|TRBJ1-2|TRBV6-2/TRBV6-3|.
CASSSRTRGYTF
TGTGCCAGCAGTTCGAGGACCCGGGGCTACACCTTC
>few|TRBJ2-3|TRBV7-9|.
CASSSPWLVGARETPDTQYF
TGTGCCAGCAGCTCCCCTTGGCTCGTGGGGGCCCGGGAAACGCCAGATACGCAGTATTTT
>.|TRBJ1-6|TRBV3-1|.
CASSPTAGVSSPLHF
TGTGCCAGCAGTCCAACGGCAGGGGTTTCTTCACCCCTCCACTTT
>few|TRBJ2-3|TRBV20-1|TRBD2
CSASGLAGRTDTQYF
TGCAGTGCATCGGGACTAGCGGGGCGCACAGATACGCAGTATTTT
>few|TRBJ2-5|TRBV27|.
CASSPGRGSRTQYF
TGTGCCAGCAGTCCAGGACGGGGTTCTCGGACCCAGTACTTC
>.|TRBJ2-7|TRBV2|.
CASSESHLGEQYF
TGTGCCAGCAGTGAGTCCCACTTGGGCGAGCAGTACTTC
>few|TRBJ1-5|TRBV6-5|TRBD1
CASSGPGQGYQPQHF
TGTGCCAGCAGTGGCCCGGGACAGGGTTACCAGCCCCAGCATTTT
>.|TRBJ2-7|TRBV6-2/TRBV6-3|.
CASSIGDGPYEQYF
TGTGCCAGCAGTATCGGGGACGGCCCCTACGAGCAGTACTTC
>few|TRBJ1-2|TRBV5-6|.
CASSLVLENGYTF
TGTGCCAGCAGCTTGGTGCTGGAGAATGGCTACACCTTC
>.|TRBJ1-2|TRBV5-1|.
CASSLDPGAGDGYTF
TGCGCCAGCAGCTTGGATCCGGGGGCAGGAGATGGCTACACCTTC
>.|TRBJ2-1|TRBV12-3/TRBV12-4|.
CASTKSGASYNEQFF
TGTGCCAGCACCAAGAGCGGTGCGTCCTACAATGAGCAGTTCTTC
>.|TRBJ2-3|TRBV11-2|.
CASSADWKNTDTQYF
TGTGCCAGCAGCGCGGACTGGAAAAACACAGATACGCAGTATTTT
>.|TRBJ2-4|TRBV6-2/TRBV6-3|.
CASSYSKLEGRIQYF
TGTGCCAGCAGTTACTCGAAGTTGGAGGGCAGGATTCAGTACTTC
>.|TRBJ2-5|TRBV28|.
CASSRGGNQETQYF
TGTGCCAGCAGCCGTGGGGGGAACCAAGAGACCCAGTACTTC
>.|TRBJ2-1|TRBV4-1|TRBD2
CASSQAGGSYNEQFF
TGCGCCAGCAGCCAAGCGGGGGGCTCCTACAATGAGCAGTTCTTC
>.|TRBJ2-3|TRBV7-3|.
CASSSQGRGTDTQYF
TGTGCCAGCAGCTCTCAGGGGCGAGGCACAGATACGCAGTATTTT
>.|TRBJ1-6|TRBV12-3/TRBV12-4|.
CASSSVHLTYNSPLHF
TGTGCCAGCAGTTCCGTCCATCTCACCTATAATTCACCCCTCCACTTT
>.|TRBJ1-2|TRBV5-1|.
CASMGRSNYGYTF
TGCGCCAGCATGGGGAGGAGTAACTATGGCTACACCTTC
>.|TRBJ1-2|TRBV4-1|.
CASSQVMGGYGYTF
TGCGCCAGCAGCCAAGTGATGGGGGGTTATGGCTACACCTTC
>.|TRBJ2-7|TRBV5-1|.
CASSHLPAYEQYF
TGCGCCAGCAGCCACCTGCCGGCCTACGAGCAGTACTTC
>.|TRBJ1-1|TRBV29-1|TRBD1
CSVGQGNRNTEAFF
TGCAGCGTGGGACAGGGGAATAGGAACACTGAAGCTTTCTTT
>.|TRBJ1-1|TRBV7-8|.
CASSLGWGGTEAFF
TGTGCCAGCAGCTTAGGGTGGGGGGGCACTGAAGCTTTCTTT
>.|TRBJ2-1|TRBV12-5|.
CASGLVRGLENEQFF
TGTGCTAGTGGTTTGGTACGGGGCTTGGAAAATGAGCAGTTCTTC
>.|TRBJ2-5|TRBV6-5|TRBD2
CASSLLGRKETQYF
TGTGCCAGCAGTCTCCTCGGGAGGAAAGAGACCCAGTACTTC
>.|TRBJ2-7|TRBV7-9|.
CASSPSPILSYEQYF
TGTGCCAGCAGCCCCAGCCCCATCCTATCCTACGAGCAGTACTTC
>.|TRBJ1-2|TRBV4-1|TRBD1
CASSRSGTGDYGYTF
TGCGCCAGCAGCCGTTCCGGGACAGGGGACTATGGCTACACCTTC
>.|TRBJ1-3|TRBV5-1|.
CASSFSLSGNTIYF
TGCGCCAGCAGCTTTAGCCTCTCTGGAAACACCATATATTTT
>few|TRBJ2-7|TRBV4-1|.
CASSQGSGLLSYEQYF
TGCGCCAGCAGCCAAGGTTCAGGGTTGCTATCCTACGAGCAGTACTTC
>.|TRBJ2-7|TRBV29-1|.
CSVRDIPYEQYF
TGCAGCGTTCGGGACATCCCCTACGAGCAGTACTTC
>few|TRBJ2-1|TRBV12-3/TRBV12-4|TRBD2
CASSSMAGGSYNEQFF
TGTGCCAGCAGTTCAATGGCGGGGGGATCCTACAATGAGCAGTTCTTC
>few|TRBJ2-3|TRBV5-1|.
CASSLAVPDTQYF
TGCGCCAGCAGCTTGGCCGTTCCAGATACGCAGTATTTT
>.|TRBJ1-1|TRBV12-3/TRBV12-4|.
CASSLMGGVEAFF
TGTGCCAGCAGTTTAATGGGGGGCGTTGAAGCTTTCTTT
>.|TRBJ1-1|TRBV29-1|TRBD1
CSVVETGDIIYGTEAFF
TGCAGCGTTGTGGAGACAGGGGACATCATTTATGGCACTGAAGCTTTCTTT
>.|TRBJ2-5|TRBV7-3|.
CASSNLGGTQYF
TGTGCCAGCAGCAATCTTGGTGGGACCCAGTACTTC
>.|TRBJ2-7|TRBV6-2/TRBV6-3|.
CASSYGSEQYF
TGTGCCAGCAGTTACGGTAGCGAGCAGTACTTC
>once|TRBJ1-1|TRBV29-1|.
CSAPGLAGTEAFF
TGCAGCGCCCCAGGACTGGCCGGGACTGAAGCTTTCTTT
>.|TRBJ1-2|TRBV25-1|TRBD1
CASSQGAGGYTF
TGTGCCAGCAGTCAGGGGGCTGGTGGCTACACCTTC
>.|TRBJ2-7|TRBV12-3/TRBV12-4|.
CASSLAAGAGYEQYF
TGTGCCAGCAGTTTAGCGGCCGGGGCGGGCTACGAGCAGTACTTC
>.|TRBJ1-6|TRBV3-1|.
CASSQEGRGSPLHF
TGTGCCAGCAGCCAAGAGGGCCGGGGTTCACCCCTCCACTTT
>.|TRBJ2-1|TRBV24-1|TRBD1
CATSDDRVGVQFF
TGTGCCACCAGTGATGACAGGGTTGGGGTGCAGTTCTTC
>.|TRBJ2-5|TRBV12-3/TRBV12-4|TRBD2
CASSHPLAGVETQYF
TGTGCCAGCAGTCACCCACTAGCGGGGGTGGAGACCCAGTACTTC
>.|TRBJ1-1|TRBV12-3/TRBV12-4|TRBD1
CASSRQGRTEAFF
TGTGCCAGCAGCCGACAGGGTCGGACTGAAGCTTTCTTT
>once|TRBJ2-3|TRBV7-9|TRBD2
CASSSTSGGGTDTQYF
TGTGCCAGCAGCTCGACTAGCGGGGGCGGCACAGATACGCAGTATTTT
>few|TRBJ1-2|TRBV7-2|.
CASSLEPGQLYGYTF
TGTGCCAGCAGCTTAGAGCCTGGGCAGCTCTATGGCTACACCTTC
>.|TRBJ1-1|TRBV20-1|.
CRPTRGTEAFF
TGCAGACCAACGCGGGGCACTGAAGCTTTCTTT